The 15 T cell receptor beta chains below were found in one sample sequenced in a study of spatial heterogeneity in lung cancer. The time point denotes: sample taken at primary tumor resection. TCRdb called the 5' RACE reads again in MiXCR, with one record for every CDR3 protein. The table has about 11,000 distinct CDR3 sequences, 3.7% seen once. Sequenced here: PBMCs, sampled at surgery. These TCRs come from a female donor with early-stage non-small cell lung cancer.

This clonotype was seen more than once but under ten times. This chain joins TRBV28 and TRBJ2-5; D remains unclear. The germline V gene has CDR1 MDHEN and CDR2 SYDVKM. The CDR3 spans 14 residues. Trimming stripped 4 bases from V and 3 bases from J, with 12 bases between. In nucleotides, the CDR3 is TGTGCCAGCAGTTCTCTGGGATTGGAAGAGACCCAGTACTTC. This codes for CASSSLGLEETQYF.

In the case of this clonotype: With a much larger clone just one base away, this may be a read error. CDR3 nucleotides: TGCAGTGTAGAGGTGGCGGTACCCTACGAGCAGTACTTC. Translated, it gives CSVEVAVPYEQYF. The chain links TRBV20-1 to TRBJ2-7; D call uncertain. CDR3 length: 13 residues. With 7 bases removed from V and 2 bases from J, the gap between germline ends came to 15 bases. CDR1 is DFQATT and CDR2 is SNEGSKA in the germline V gene (reference sequence).

This clonotype was picked up many times. The rearrangement links TRBV7-2 to TRBJ2-3, with D unresolved. Trimming left V 5 bases short and J 6 bases short, with 12 bases between. This CDR3 spans 13 amino acids. Germline V gene sequence: CDR1 SGHTA, CDR2 FQGNSA. CDR3 sequence (DNA): TGTGCCAGCAGCCCCAGGAGTTCGGATACGCAGTATTTT. This codes for CASSPRSSDTQYF.

The chain has TRBV12-3 or TRBV12-4 and TRBJ1-4; 9 nucleotides align to TRBD1. V lost 6 bases, J lost 13 bases, and 6 bases stayed unmatched. CDR3 length equals 12 residues. In DNA, the CDR3 is TGTGCCAGCAGGACTCACAGGGGGCCACTGTTTTTT. It codes for CASRTHRGPLFF.

This clonotype was observed at least ten times. CDR3 sequence (DNA): TGCAGTGCTAGTGGGTTCTCCTACGAGCAGTACTTC. It translates to CSASGFSYEQYF. The rearrangement links TRBV20-1 to TRBJ2-7, with D unclear. CDR1 and CDR2 (germline): DFQATT, SNEGSKA (reference sequence). The ends were cut back, 3 bases at V and 0 bases at J, with 6 bases in the middle. The CDR3 contains 12 residues.

This clonotype was picked up many times. This chain links TRBV20-1 with TRBJ1-1, with D hard to call. V lost 2 bases, J lost 2 bases, and 6 bases lay in between. This CDR3 contains 12 residues. Germline lookup yields CDR1 DFQATT and CDR2 SNEGSKA (reference sequence). DNA for the CDR3: TGCAGTGCTAGAAGGGTTAACACTGAAGCTTTCTTT. Its translation: CSARRVNTEAFF.

V usage is TRBV6-5 and J usage is TRBJ1-1, with D possibly being TRBD1 (6 bases). CDR3 length: 14 residues. Trimming shortened V by 6 bases and J by 1 base, and 12 bases separated the two germline ends. CDR1 and CDR2 (germline): MNHEY, SVGAGI. DNA for the CDR3: TGTGCCAGCAGAAGGGACACCTGGAACACTGAAGCTTTCTTT. Translated: CASRRDTWNTEAFF.

Many counts were recorded for this clonotype. The CDR3 nucleotides are TGTGCCAGCAGCTCTGGGACAGCGTACCAAGAGACCCAGTACTTC. This translates into CASSSGTAYQETQYF. The chain uses TRBV7-2 and TRBJ2-5, with TRBD1 matching 7 bases. After removal of 4 bases from V and 0 bases from J, the junction contained 5 bases not matched to a gene. The CDR3 covers 15 residues. Looked up from germline, CDR1 is SGHTA and CDR2 is FQGNSA.

This clonotype has a count of ten or more. The chain uses TRBV7-2 and TRBJ2-5; D gene unclear. This CDR3 is built from 15 residues. The V end lost 2 bases, the J end lost 3 bases, and 13 bases lay between the germline ends. Germline CDR1 SGHTA, CDR2 FQGNSA. CDR3 sequence: CASSLRRANEETQYF. The CDR3 nucleotides read TGTGCCAGCAGCTTACGTAGAGCGAATGAAGAGACCCAGTACTTC. Full variable domain (remainder filled in from reference TRBV7-2 and TRBJ2-5): GAGVSQSPSNKVTEKGKDVELRCDPISGHTALYWYRQSLGQGLEFLIYFQGNSAPDKSGLPSDRFSAERTGGSVSTLTIQRTQQEDSAVYLCASSLRRANEETQYFGPGTRLLVL.

This clonotype was counted a few times. This chain uses TRBV28 with TRBJ2-7; D remains ambiguous. Trimming stripped 7 bases from V and 6 bases from J, with 16 bases between. The CDR3 is 13 residues long. CDR1 is MDHEN, CDR2 SYDVKM, per germline. Here the CDR3 DNA reads TGTGCCAGCACGCTGGCAGCGAGCCGCGAGCAGTACTTC. The encoded protein is CASTLAASREQYF.

This clonotype was detected many times. The chain links TRBV19 to TRBJ1-6; D gene unclear. The CDR3 is 14 residues long. V was shortened by 6 bases and J by 8 bases, with 14 bases between the two germline ends. Germline V lookup: CDR1 LNHDA, CDR2 SQIVND (reference sequence). CDR3 nucleotide sequence: TGTGCCAGTAGCCGACTAAACCCCGATTCACCCCTCCACTTT. Its translation is CASSRLNPDSPLHF. Using reference TRBV19 and TRBJ1-6 for the parts outside the CDR3, the full variable domain is DGGITQSPKYLFRKEGQNVTLSCEQNLNHDAMYWYRQDPGQGLRLIYYSQIVNDFQKGDIAEGYSVSREKKESFPLTVTSAQKNPTAFYLCASSRLNPDSPLHFGNGTRLTVT.

This clonotype was recorded at least ten times. The chain is built from TRBV5-5 and TRBJ1-1, with D tentatively TRBD1 (5 bases). The CDR3 loop spans 12 amino acids. Trimming stripped 4 bases from V and 7 bases from J, with 11 bases between. Germline loops: CDR1 SGHKS, CDR2 YYEKEE (reference sequence). The CDR3 DNA follows: TGTGCCAGCAGCGTCGAGGGGCGTGAAGCTTTCTTT. Its protein is CASSVEGREAFF.

This clonotype appeared many times. The chain joins TRBV2 to TRBJ2-1; no definite D call. The CDR3 spans 15 residues. V dropped 5 bases and J dropped 0 bases, with 11 bases sitting between them. Germline V gene sequence: CDR1 SNHLY, CDR2 FYNNEI. The CDR3 DNA reads TGTGCCAGCAGTCCCCCGCTGAGCTCCTACAATGAGCAGTTCTTC. This codes for CASSPPLSSYNEQFF.

This clonotype was detected ten times or more. V gene TRBV7-3 combines with J gene TRBJ2-5, with D possibly being TRBD1 or TRBD2 (6 bases each). V shed 3 bases and J shed 3 bases, with 11 bases lying between them. The CDR3 contains 14 residues. Germline V gives CDR1 SGHTA, CDR2 FQGTGA. The CDR3 region has the DNA TGTGCCAGCAGCTTTGGAGGGGGAGAAGAGACCCAGTACTTC. The encoded protein is CASSFGGGEETQYF.

The chain combines TRBV12-3 or TRBV12-4 with TRBJ1-4, with D unresolved. Trimming left V 2 bases short and J 5 bases short, with 9 bases between. The CDR3 is 14 amino acids. The CDR3: CASSLLSANEKLFF. The CDR3 nucleotides read TGTGCCAGCAGTTTATTGTCGGCCAATGAAAAACTGTTTTTT.